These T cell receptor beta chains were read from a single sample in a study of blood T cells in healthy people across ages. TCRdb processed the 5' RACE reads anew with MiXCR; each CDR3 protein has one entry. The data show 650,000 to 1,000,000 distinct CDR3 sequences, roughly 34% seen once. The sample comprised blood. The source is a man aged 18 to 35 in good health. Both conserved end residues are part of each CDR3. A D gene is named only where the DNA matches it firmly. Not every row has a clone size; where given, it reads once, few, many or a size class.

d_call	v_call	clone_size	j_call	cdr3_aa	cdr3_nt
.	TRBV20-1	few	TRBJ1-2	CSARDGLSYGYTF	TGCAGTGCTAGGGACGGCCTATCCTATGGCTACACCTTC
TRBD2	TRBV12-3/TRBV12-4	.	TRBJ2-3	CASSLGGGDMEYF	TGTGCCAGCAGTTTAGGCGGGGGAGATATGGAGTATTTT
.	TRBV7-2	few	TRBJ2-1	CASSLAPSRYEQFF	TGTGCCAGCAGCTTAGCGCCATCCCGGTATGAGCAGTTCTTC
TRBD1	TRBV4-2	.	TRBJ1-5	CASSPRTGGLTGGNQPQHF	TGTGCCAGCAGCCCACGGACAGGGGGCCTCACGGGGGGGAATCAGCCCCAGCATTTT
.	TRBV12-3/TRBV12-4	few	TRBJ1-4	CASSLGTGRKLFF	.
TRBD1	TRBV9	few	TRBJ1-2	CASTERTGDYGYTF	TGTGCCAGCACCGAAAGGACAGGGGACTATGGCTACACCTTC
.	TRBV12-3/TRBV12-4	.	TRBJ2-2	CASTIGSNTGELFF	TGTGCCAGCACCATTGGATCGAACACCGGGGAGCTGTTTTTT
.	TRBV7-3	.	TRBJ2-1	CASSRGYLETQFF	TGTGCCAGCAGCCGGGGGTACTTGGAGACCCAGTTCTTC
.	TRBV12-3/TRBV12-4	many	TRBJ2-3	CASSLGKNTQYF	TGTGCCAGCAGTTTGGGCAAAAATACGCAGTATTTT
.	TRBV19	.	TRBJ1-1	CAVGGTEAFF	TGTGCTGTTGGGGGAACTGAAGCTTTCTTT
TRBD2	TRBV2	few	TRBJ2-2	CASSLAGRNTGELFF	TGTGCCAGCAGCTTAGCGGGGCGGAACACCGGGGAGCTGTTTTTT
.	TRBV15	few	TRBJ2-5	CATSRGVSLETQYF	TGTGCCACCAGCAGAGGGGTTAGTTTGGAGACCCAGTACTTC
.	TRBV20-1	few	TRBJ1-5	CSATRGLTPTQHF	TGCAGTGCTACCAGGGGACTTACGCCTACCCAGCATTTT
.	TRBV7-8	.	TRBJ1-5	CASSFDRWGGNQPQHF	TGTGCCAGCAGCTTCGATCGATGGGGTGGCAATCAGCCCCAGCATTTT
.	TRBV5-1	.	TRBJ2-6	CASRGIISGANVLTF	TGCGCCAGCAGGGGGATCATCTCTGGGGCCAACGTCCTGACTTTC
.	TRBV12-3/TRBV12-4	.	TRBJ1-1	CASSLGNRQGAFF	TGTGCCAGCAGTTTAGGTAACCGACAAGGGGCTTTCTTT
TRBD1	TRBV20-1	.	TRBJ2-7	CSARGGTGPYEQYF	TGCAGTGCTAGAGGCGGGACAGGGCCCTACGAGCAGTACTTC
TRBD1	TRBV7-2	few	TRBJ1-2	CASSLSKQGTYGYTF	TGTGCCAGCAGCTTAAGCAAACAGGGGACCTATGGCTACACCTTC
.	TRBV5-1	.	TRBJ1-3	CASSLGTDPGNTIYF	TGCGCCAGCAGCTTGGGGACAGATCCTGGAAACACCATATATTTT
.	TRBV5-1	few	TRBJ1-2	CASSLALGSNYGYTF	TGCGCCAGCAGCTTGGCCCTGGGCAGTAACTATGGCTACACCTTC
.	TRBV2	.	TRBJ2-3	CAGSVSGDKSDTQYF	TGTGCCGGCAGCGTATCAGGGGATAAATCAGATACGCAGTATTTT
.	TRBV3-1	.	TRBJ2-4	CASSSGGQRLAKNIQYF	TGTGCCAGCAGCTCCGGCGGCCAGCGGCTAGCCAAAAACATTCAGTACTTC